One sample yielded the 20 T cell receptor beta chains listed below, sequenced in a study of shared clonotypes between healthy human individuals. Measured with immunoSEQ multiplex PCR; TCRdb has only the in-frame clones, and not every one. The data hold over 950,000 clones, with approximately 80% observed a single time. Sequenced input: memory CD4+ T cells from PBMCs. Noted subset: CD45RA-negative fraction. Source of these receptors: a man aged 18 to 30 in good health. Some clones in this sample may be carry-over from other donors' samples.

V usage is TRBV28 and J usage is TRBJ2-5; D gene uncertain. Germline V lookup: CDR1 MDHEN, CDR2 SYDVKM. This CDR3 comprises 11 residues. V was trimmed by 6 bases and J by 4 bases, leaving 6 bases between them. CDR3 in amino acids: CASRQRETQYF. CDR3 DNA: TGTGCCAGCAGACAACGAGAGACCCAGTACTTC.

This clone occurred a few times. The chain combines TRBV7-9 with TRBJ2-2; TRBD2 agrees at 7 bases. This CDR3 spans 15 amino acids. CDR1 is SEHNR and CDR2 is FQNEAQ in the germline V gene (reference sequence). V was pared by 2 bases and J by 0 bases, with 0 bases of the junction left unmatched. This CDR3 is CASSLLAANTGELFF. The CDR3 DNA sequence: TGTGCCAGCAGCTTACTAGCGGCGAACACCGGGGAGCTGTTTTTT.

The chain uses TRBV5-8 and TRBJ1-5; tentatively, D is TRBD1 (5 bases). Trimming stripped 4 bases from V and 2 bases from J, with 19 bases between. The CDR3 spans 17 residues. From germline, CDR1 is SGHTS and CDR2 YDEGEE. The CDR3 region is CASSRGTGTRGNQPQHF. The CDR3 DNA is TGTGCCAGCAGCCGCGGGACTGGTACCCGAGGCAATCAGCCCCAGCATTTT.

This chain uses TRBV5-1 with TRBJ2-1, with TRBD2 matching over 9 bases. This CDR3 contains 15 residues. The trim removed 4 bases at V and 4 bases at J, leaving 6 bases unmatched. CDR1 is SGHRS and CDR2 is YFSETQ in the germline V gene. DNA of the CDR3: TGCGCCAGCAGCACCGGGACTAGCCCATACAATGAGCAGTTCTTC. It is translated as CASSTGTSPYNEQFF.

The rearrangement links TRBV4-3 to TRBJ1-2, with TRBD1 matching 8 bases. This CDR3 is 15 amino acids long. CDR1 is LGHNA, CDR2 YSLEER, per germline. The junction had 7 bases not matched to a gene; V was cut back by 4 bases and J by 3 bases. The CDR3 sequence is CASSPFMGQDYGYTF. Here the CDR3 DNA reads TGCGCCAGCAGCCCCTTTATGGGACAGGACTATGGCTACACCTTC.

The J gene is TRBJ2-3, the V gene TRBV2, with TRBD2 as a possible D gene (5 bases). V lost 3 bases, J lost 2 bases, and 12 bases lay in between. CDR1 and CDR2 (germline): SNHLY, FYNNEI. CDR3 size: 15 residues. The CDR3, as DNA: TGTGCCAGCAGTGAGGACTGGAGTTCCACAGATACGCAGTATTTT. Translating it yields CASSEDWSSTDTQYF.

This clone came up once. V gene TRBV5-8 combines with J gene TRBJ1-5; D not resolved. Per germline, CDR1 SGHTS and CDR2 YDEGEE. The CDR3 loop spans 14 amino acids. V gave up 5 bases and J gave up 4 bases, with 13 bases separating them. The CDR3, as DNA: TGTGCCAGCAGACGGGTAGAGTCGAATCAGCCCCAGCATTTT. This translates into CASRRVESNQPQHF.

This rearrangement joins TRBV7-9 to TRBJ2-3, with TRBD1 matching over 7 bases. Per the germline V gene, CDR1 is SEHNR and CDR2 is FQNEAQ (reference sequence). Trimming at V came to 5 bases and at J to 2 bases, leaving 4 bases not matched to a gene. The CDR3 sequence is 14 residues long. The CDR3 protein is CASSPGTVTDTQYF. DNA for the CDR3: TGTGCCAGCAGCCCGGGGACAGTCACAGATACGCAGTATTTT.

The CDR3 DNA sequence: TGTGCCAGTAGTATTGGCGGCACAGAGACCCAGTACTTC. Translation gives CASSIGGTETQYF. This chain joins TRBV19 and TRBJ2-5; D remains unclear. The germline V gene has CDR1 LNHDA and CDR2 SQIVND (reference sequence). V shed 3 bases and J shed 4 bases, with 9 bases lying between them. The length of the CDR3 is 13 residues.

V gene TRBV11-2 combines with J gene TRBJ2-3; possibly TRBD2 for D (6 bases). Germline CDR1 and CDR2: SGHAT and FQNNGV. Trimming removed 1 base from V and 4 bases from J, with 9 bases in between. The CDR3 length is 14 residues. The CDR3: CASSLGGGPDTQYF. The CDR3 DNA sequence: TGTGCCAGCAGCTTAGGAGGAGGGCCAGATACGCAGTATTTT.

The table lists this clone with a count of one. The V gene is TRBV11-2, the J gene TRBJ2-5; perhaps D is TRBD1 or TRBD2 (5 bases each). The germline V and J ends were trimmed by 3 bases and 6 bases, with 11 bases remaining between them. The germline V gene has CDR1 SGHAT and CDR2 FQNNGV. The CDR3 length is 13 residues. The CDR3: CASSLGTPKTQYF. The CDR3 bases are TGTGCCAGCAGCTTGGGGACCCCGAAGACCCAGTACTTC.

The V gene is TRBV18, the J gene TRBJ1-1; tentative D call: TRBD1 (5 bases). V lost 3 bases and J 8 bases, leaving 13 bases between the germline ends. CDR1 and CDR2 from the germline V gene are KGHSH and LQKENI. The CDR3 is 13 residues long. The CDR3 bases are TGTGCCAGCTCACCTGCGATTGACAGCGAAGCTTTCTTT. It specifies CASSPAIDSEAFF.

A word on this clone: Within the sample, other DNA sequences also encode this same CDR3. The V gene is TRBV28, the J gene TRBJ1-2; D is perhaps TRBD1 (5 bases). V dropped 6 bases and J dropped 8 bases, with 13 bases sitting between them. CDR3 length: 12 residues. CDR1 and CDR2 from the germline V gene are MDHEN and SYDVKM. The CDR3 sequence: CASSLGGRGYTF. CDR3 nucleotide sequence: TGTGCCAGCAGCCTTGGGGGGAGGGGCTACACCTTC.

This clone turned up a few times. The genes are TRBV2 and TRBJ2-1; 9 bases map to TRBD2. This CDR3 spans 14 amino acids. Germline V gene data show CDR1 as SNHLY and CDR2 as FYNNEI. V was clipped by 4 bases and J by 9 bases; unmatched bases: 7. The CDR3, as DNA: TGTGCCAGCAGTGGTTATAGCGGGAGTGGTGAGCAGTTCTTC. Translating gives CASSGYSGSGEQFF.

This clone turned up a few times. The gene calls are TRBV7-9 and TRBJ1-2; D is undetermined. Germline assignment: CDR1 SEHNR and CDR2 FQNEAQ (reference sequence). Trimming removed 5 bases from V and 1 base from J, with 17 bases in between. The length of the CDR3 is 16 residues. The CDR3 DNA reads as TGTGCCAGCAGCCCATTTGGACCGACCTTTAACTATGGCTACACCTTC. This gives the protein CASSPFGPTFNYGYTF.

V and J are TRBV29-1 and TRBJ2-2, with no clear D. Germline V gives CDR1 SQVTM, CDR2 ANQGSEA. V was trimmed by 7 bases and J by 4 bases, leaving 10 bases between them. The CDR3 is 12 residues long. The CDR3 sequence: CSAALGTGELFF. The CDR3 DNA is TGCAGCGCCGCTCTAGGCACCGGGGAGCTGTTTTTT.

The gene calls are TRBV7-6 and TRBJ2-7; D tentatively reads TRBD1 or TRBD2 (6 bases each). This CDR3 is 15 amino acids long. Deletions cut 1 base from V and 3 bases from J, with 13 bases between. CDR1 SGHVS and CDR2 FNYEAQ come from the germline V gene. CDR3 loop: CASSLVKGGSYEQYF. The CDR3 DNA reads TGTGCCAGCAGCTTAGTAAAGGGGGGAAGCTACGAGCAGTACTTC.

The chain recombines TRBV7-2 with TRBJ2-7, with D perhaps TRBD1 or TRBD2 (6 bases each). The CDR3 is 14 residues long. The ends were cut back, 5 bases at V and 6 bases at J, with 17 bases in the middle. Germline CDR1 reads SGHTA; CDR2 reads FQGNSA. The chain's CDR3 is CASSPGAFAAEQYF. As DNA, the CDR3 is TGTGCCAGCAGCCCGGGGGCCTTTGCGGCCGAGCAGTACTTC.

This clone has only a few counts. CDR3: CASSHEGRQQFF. CDR3 nucleotides: TGCGCCAGCAGCCACGAGGGCAGGCAGCAGTTCTTC. The rearrangement joins TRBV4-1 to TRBJ2-1; a weak D match, TRBD2 (5 bases). The CDR3 covers 12 residues. V was clipped by 3 bases and J by 11 bases, with 11 bases between them. Germline V CDR1 and CDR2: MGHRA, YSYEKL.

In this sample, this clone turned up a few times. The V call is TRBV28, the J call TRBJ1-3, with 8 bases identical to TRBD1. Germline CDR1 is MDHEN and CDR2 is SYDVKM. The length of the CDR3 is 16 residues. Germline trimming cut 6 bases from V and 0 bases from J; bases unmatched to any gene: 7. CDR3 coding DNA: TGTGCCAGCAGATCGCCCGGGACAGGCTCTGGAAACACCATATATTTT. Protein sequence: CASRSPGTGSGNTIYF.